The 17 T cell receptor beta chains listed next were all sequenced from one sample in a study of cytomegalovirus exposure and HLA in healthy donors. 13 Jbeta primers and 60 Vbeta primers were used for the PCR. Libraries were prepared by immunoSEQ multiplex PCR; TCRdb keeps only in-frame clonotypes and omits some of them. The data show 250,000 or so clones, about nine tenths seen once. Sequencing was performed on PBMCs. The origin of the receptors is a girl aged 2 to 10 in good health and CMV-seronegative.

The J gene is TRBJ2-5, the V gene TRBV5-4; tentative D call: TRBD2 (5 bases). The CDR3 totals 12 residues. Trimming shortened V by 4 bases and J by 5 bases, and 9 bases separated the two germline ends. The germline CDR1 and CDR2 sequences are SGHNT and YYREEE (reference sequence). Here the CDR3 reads CASSPPGETQYF. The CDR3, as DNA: TGTGCCAGCAGCCCCCCGGGGGAGACCCAGTACTTC.

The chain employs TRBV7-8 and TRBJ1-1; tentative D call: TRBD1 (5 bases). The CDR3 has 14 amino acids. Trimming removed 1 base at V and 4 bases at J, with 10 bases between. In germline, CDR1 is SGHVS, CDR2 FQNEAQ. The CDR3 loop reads CASSLDRGSTEAFF. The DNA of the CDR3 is TGTGCCAGCAGCTTAGACCGGGGGTCCACTGAAGCTTTCTTT.

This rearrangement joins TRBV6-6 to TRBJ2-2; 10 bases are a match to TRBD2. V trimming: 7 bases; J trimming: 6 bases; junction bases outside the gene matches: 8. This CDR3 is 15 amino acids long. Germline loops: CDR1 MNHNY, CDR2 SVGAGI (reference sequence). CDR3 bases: TGTGCCAGCAAAGTAGCGGGAGGCGTCGCCGGGGAGCTGTTTTTT. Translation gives CASKVAGGVAGELFF.

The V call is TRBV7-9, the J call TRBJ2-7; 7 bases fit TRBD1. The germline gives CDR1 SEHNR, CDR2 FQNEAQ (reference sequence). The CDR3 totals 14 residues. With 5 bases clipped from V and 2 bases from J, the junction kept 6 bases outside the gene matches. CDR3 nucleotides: TGTGCCAGCAGCCACGACAGGGTTCCCTACGAGCAGTACTTC. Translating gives CASSHDRVPYEQYF.

The CDR3 reads CASSQAGLAGIYEQYF. The CDR3 DNA is TGCGCCAGCAGCCAAGCGGGACTAGCGGGGATCTACGAGCAGTACTTC. This chain joins TRBV4-1 and TRBJ2-7, with 13 bases lining up with TRBD2. CDR1 is MGHRA, CDR2 YSYEKL, per germline. The junction had 3 bases not matched to a gene; V was cut back by 1 base and J by 3 bases. The CDR3 is made up of 16 amino acids.

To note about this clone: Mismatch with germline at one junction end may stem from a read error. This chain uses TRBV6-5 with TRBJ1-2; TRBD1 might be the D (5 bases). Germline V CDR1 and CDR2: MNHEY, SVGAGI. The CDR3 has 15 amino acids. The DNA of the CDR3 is TGTGCCAGCCCCCCACGTCCGAAGGGGATCTATGGCCACACCTTC. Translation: CASPPRPKGIYGHTF.

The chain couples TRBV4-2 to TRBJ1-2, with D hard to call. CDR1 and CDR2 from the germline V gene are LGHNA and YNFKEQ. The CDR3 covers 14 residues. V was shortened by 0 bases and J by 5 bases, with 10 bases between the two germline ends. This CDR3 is CASSQEPGTYGYTF. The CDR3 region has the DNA TGTGCCAGCAGCCAAGAGCCAGGCACTTATGGCTACACCTTC.

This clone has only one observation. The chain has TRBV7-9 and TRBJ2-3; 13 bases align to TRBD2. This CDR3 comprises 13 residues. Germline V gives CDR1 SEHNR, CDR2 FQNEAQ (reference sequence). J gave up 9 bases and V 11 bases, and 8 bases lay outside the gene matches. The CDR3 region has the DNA TGTGCCGGGATGGGGACTAGCGGGATCACGCAGTATTTT. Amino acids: CAGMGTSGITQYF.

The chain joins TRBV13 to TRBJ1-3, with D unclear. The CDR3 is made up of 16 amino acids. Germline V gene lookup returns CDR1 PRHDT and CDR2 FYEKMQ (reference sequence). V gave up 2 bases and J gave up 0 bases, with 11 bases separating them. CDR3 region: CASSLSRLSSGNTIYF. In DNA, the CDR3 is TGTGCCAGCAGCTTATCCCGACTGAGCTCTGGAAACACCATATATTTT.

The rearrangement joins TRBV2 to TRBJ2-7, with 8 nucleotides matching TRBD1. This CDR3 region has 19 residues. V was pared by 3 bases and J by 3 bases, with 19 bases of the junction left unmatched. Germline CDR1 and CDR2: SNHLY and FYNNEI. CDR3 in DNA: TGTGCCAGCAGTGATTTGGGCAGGGGGCTCGCTCCTGGACTCTACGAGCAGTACTTC. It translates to CASSDLGRGLAPGLYEQYF.

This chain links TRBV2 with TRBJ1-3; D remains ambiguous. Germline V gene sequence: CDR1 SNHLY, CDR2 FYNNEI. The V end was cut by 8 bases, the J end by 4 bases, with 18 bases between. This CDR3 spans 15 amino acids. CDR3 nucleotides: TGTGCCAGCGGGGAGATGGGCCTGGGAGGAAACACCATATATTTT. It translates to CASGEMGLGGNTIYF.

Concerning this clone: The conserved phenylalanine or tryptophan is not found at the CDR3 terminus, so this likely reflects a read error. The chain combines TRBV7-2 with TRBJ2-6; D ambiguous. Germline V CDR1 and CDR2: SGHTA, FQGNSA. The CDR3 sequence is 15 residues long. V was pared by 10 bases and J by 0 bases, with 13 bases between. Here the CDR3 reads CATNPMVSGANVLTL. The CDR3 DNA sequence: TGTGCCACCAACCCTATGGTCTCTGGGGCCAACGTCCTGACTCTC.

CDR3 sequence (DNA): TGTGCCAGCAGTTTGGGGACAGGGAGACAGCCCCAGCATTTT. Translated, it gives CASSLGTGRQPQHF. V usage is TRBV28 and J usage is TRBJ1-5, with 9 bases that match TRBD1. CDR1 is MDHEN and CDR2 is SYDVKM in the germline V gene. CDR3 length: 14 amino acids. The V segment lost 3 bases and the J segment 7 bases; nucleotides outside the gene matches: 4.

The CDR3 DNA is TGTGCCAGCAGCTTATCCCCGGACAGGGTGATGCAGCCCCAGCATTTT. It codes for CASSLSPDRVMQPQHF. The chain uses TRBV7-2 and TRBJ1-5; 8 nucleotides agree with TRBD1. In germline, CDR1 is SGHTA, CDR2 FQGNSA. The CDR3 is 16 residues long. With V trimmed by 2 bases and J by 7 bases, 10 bases remained unmatched.

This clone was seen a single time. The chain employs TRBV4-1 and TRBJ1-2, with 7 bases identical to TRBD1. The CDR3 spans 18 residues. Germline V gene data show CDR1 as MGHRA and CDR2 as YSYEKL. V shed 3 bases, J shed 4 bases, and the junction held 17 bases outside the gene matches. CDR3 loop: CASSHRQGNPSDSYGYTF. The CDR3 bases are TGCGCCAGCAGCCATAGACAGGGTAACCCTTCGGATAGCTATGGCTACACCTTC.

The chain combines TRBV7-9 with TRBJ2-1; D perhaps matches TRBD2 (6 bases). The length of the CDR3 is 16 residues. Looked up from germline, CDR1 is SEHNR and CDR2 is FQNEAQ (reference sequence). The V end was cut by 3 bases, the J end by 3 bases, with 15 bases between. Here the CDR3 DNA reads TGTGCCAGCAGCTTTGAGCTAGCGTTAGGCTACAATGAGCAGTTCTTC. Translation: CASSFELALGYNEQFF.

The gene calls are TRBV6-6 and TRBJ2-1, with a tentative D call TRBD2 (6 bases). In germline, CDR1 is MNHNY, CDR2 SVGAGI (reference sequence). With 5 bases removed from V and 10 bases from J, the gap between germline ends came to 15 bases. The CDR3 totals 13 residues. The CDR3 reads CASSRTSTGEQFF. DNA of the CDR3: TGTGCCAGCAGTCGAACTAGCACCGGCGAGCAGTTCTTC.